This is a list of T cell receptor beta chains from one sample in a study of regulatory T cells in long-lasting Graves disease. Using its own MiXCR run on the multiplex PCR reads, TCRdb lists one record per CDR3 protein. This sample yields a few hundred thousand distinct CDR3 sequences, of which 20% to 30% are seen a single time; roughly a quarter belongs to the top ten. The specimen was peripheral blood mononuclear cells (PBMCs), collected when the disease was refractory, from a patient treated with antithyroid drugs. The source is a female donor with Graves disease. CDR3s include the opening cysteine and the closing phenylalanine or tryptophan. Fields, in order: V gene, clone size, CDR3 length, D gene, J gene, CDR3 DNA, CDR3 protein. D genes are given only for firm matches. Size values are once, few and many counts, or a class for expanded clones, and some rows have none.

TRBV6-1	many	10	-	TRBJ2-5	TGTGCCAGCATTGGAGAGACCCAGTACTTC	CASIGETQYF
TRBV29-1	-	11	-	TRBJ1-2	TGCAGCGTTGATAGACTTGATGGCTACACCTTC	CSVDRLDGYTF
TRBV27	many	14	TRBD1	TRBJ1-6	TGTGCCAGCAGCGACCAGGGGGGCAATTCACCCCTCCACTTT	CASSDQGGNSPLHF
TRBV7-3	few	15	-	TRBJ2-5	TGTGCCAGCAGCTTAAGTGGGACGACAAGGGAGACCCAGTACTTC	CASSLSGTTRETQYF
TRBV7-2	few	14	-	TRBJ2-7	TGTGCCAGCAGCATCACCACTAGTATCCACGAGCAGTACTTC	CASSITTSIHEQYF
TRBV10-3	many	14	TRBD2	TRBJ2-7	TGTGCCATCTGTCCCAGCGGGAGGGCCCACGAGCAGTACTTC	CAICPSGRAHEQYF
TRBV16	few	16	TRBD1	TRBJ1-5	TGTGCCAGCAGCCGTGGCAGGGGGCCGGATTATCAGCCCCAGCATTTT	CASSRGRGPDYQPQHF
TRBV29-1	-	14	-	TRBJ1-1	TGCAGCGTTGAGGACTGGGGGGGGGGACGTGACGCTTTCTTT	CSVEDWGGGRDAFF
TRBV10-3	few	14	TRBD2	TRBJ2-7	TGTGCCATCAGCCAAAGGACTAGCTCCTACGAGCAGTACTTC	CAISQRTSSYEQYF
TRBV6-1	-	15	TRBD2	TRBJ2-7	TGTGCCAGCAGAAATGGACTAGCGGAACACTACGAGCAGTACTTC	CASRNGLAEHYEQYF
TRBV20-1	few	15	TRBD1	TRBJ1-2	TGCAGTGCTAGAGACTTGGACAGGGGCGCGGGAGGCTACACCTTC	CSARDLDRGAGGYTF
TRBV2	many	17	TRBD2	TRBJ2-2	TGTGCCAGCAGTGATACGGGGACTAGCGGGAACACCGGGGAGCTGTTTTTT	CASSDTGTSGNTGELFF
TRBV27	few	16	TRBD2	TRBJ2-2	TGTGCCAGCAGTATGAGCGGGAGGACGAACACCGGGGAGCTGTTTTTT	CASSMSGRTNTGELFF
TRBV6-2/TRBV6-3	-	15	TRBD1	TRBJ2-1	TGTGCCAGCAGTGAGACAGGGTTATCCTACAATGAGCAGTTCTTC	CASSETGLSYNEQFF
TRBV28	few	16	-	TRBJ1-5	TGTGCCAGCAGTTTACCCTGGACGAGGAGCAATCAGCCCCAGCATTTT	CASSLPWTRSNQPQHF
TRBV20-1	-	14	TRBD1	TRBJ1-6	TGCAGTGCTAGGCGGACAGGGGGAAATTCACCCCTCCACTTT	CSARRTGGNSPLHF
TRBV25-1	-	16	-	TRBJ1-5	TGTGCCAGCAATAGGGGATCGGATGTTAACAATCAGCCCCAGCATTTT	CASNRGSDVNNQPQHF
TRBV5-1	-	18	TRBD1	TRBJ2-7	TGCGCCAGCAGCTTGGTGTCCGGGGGGACAGGGGGGACCTACGAGCAGTACTTC	CASSLVSGGTGGTYEQYF
TRBV10-3	-	15	TRBD1	TRBJ1-1	TGTGCCATCAGTGGAGTCGGACAGGGTAGCACTGAAGCTTTCTTT	CAISGVGQGSTEAFF
TRBV9	few	17	TRBD2	TRBJ2-5	TGTGCCAGCAGCGAGAGGCCTTTGGGGGGGACCGGAGAGACCCAGTACTTC	CASSERPLGGTGETQYF
TRBV7-3	many	13	-	TRBJ2-5	TGTGCCAGCAGCCCTTCCCGCCGGGGGACCCAGTACTTC	CASSPSRRGTQYF
TRBV5-4	-	14	TRBD1	TRBJ2-7	TGTGCCAGCAGCTTAGGGACAGGGAGATACGAGCAGTACTTC	CASSLGTGRYEQYF
TRBV28	many	15	TRBD1	TRBJ1-2	TGTGCCAGCAGTCCCCACAGGGGCCTAAACTATGGCTACACCTTC	CASSPHRGLNYGYTF
TRBV2	many	14	-	TRBJ1-4	TGTGCCAGCAGTGACAGCTCAACTAATGAAAAACTGTTTTTT	CASSDSSTNEKLFF
TRBV2	-	16	TRBD2	TRBJ2-1	TGTGCCAGCAGGGGGCTAGCGGGAGAGGGCGGCAATGAGCAGTTCTTC	CASRGLAGEGGNEQFF
TRBV7-2	few	17	-	TRBJ2-7	TGTGCCAGCAGCCGAGGGGGGGGCGGGAGACCCACCTACGAGCAGTACTTC	CASSRGGGGRPTYEQYF
TRBV20-1	-	14	-	TRBJ1-1	TGCAGTGCTATGTCGCTAGGGGGGGGGACTGAAGCTTTCTTT	CSAMSLGGGTEAFF
TRBV29-1	-	12	-	TRBJ1-2	TGCAGCGTGGACGGAGGGAACTATGGCTACACCTTC	CSVDGGNYGYTF
TRBV25-1	few	14	TRBD2	TRBJ2-1	TGTGCCAGCACCACTAGCGGGAGGGGCAGTGAGCAGTTCTTC	CASTTSGRGSEQFF
TRBV19	few	13	TRBD1	TRBJ1-2	TGTGCCAGTAAGGGACAGAACGACTATGGCTACACCTTC	CASKGQNDYGYTF
TRBV18	few	16	TRBD2	TRBJ2-7	TGTGCCAGCTCACCATCACTAGCGGGAACCACCTACGAGCAGTACTTC	CASSPSLAGTTYEQYF
TRBV7-9	few	16	TRBD1	TRBJ1-6	TGTGCCAGCAGCTTAGCGCGGACAGGCTCCAATTCACCCCTCCACTTT	CASSLARTGSNSPLHF
TRBV5-1	few	14	-	TRBJ2-5	TGCGCCAGCAGCGTGGGGGGGCGCCAAGAGACCCAGTACTTC	CASSVGGRQETQYF